The clone carrying this T cell receptor (beta chain) has at least ten counts. Its antigen is still unknown. This specimen comes from a study of regulatory T cells in long-lasting Graves disease. General study results and limits: Persistent patients had a count of shared public clonotypes (around 2,700) that exceeded that of new patients (about 870). Small sample size may have lowered accuracy. There was favoring of TRBV28, TRBJ1-2 and TRBJ2-5 in persistent disease.

Trimming removed 4 bases from V and 3 bases from J; junction bases left unmatched: 13. The CDR3 is 17 residues long. CDR1 and CDR2 (germline): MNHGY, SVAAGI. The time point: persistent/refractory GD, antithyroid drugs over 5 years with positive TRAb. Researchers made the TCR library from RNA that was extracted from PBMCs. Arm-PCR of CDR3 regions and iRepertoire HTBI primers were used to build TCR beta libraries. TCRdb passed the multiplex PCR reads through MiXCR, listing each CDR3 protein once. The sample has about 290,000 distinct CDR3 sequences, 22% seen once. The specimen was peripheral blood mononuclear cells (PBMCs), collected when the disease was refractory, from a patient treated with antithyroid drugs. The TCR comes from a female donor with Graves disease. The genes are TRBV6-9 and TRBJ2-7; 9 nucleotides align to TRBD1. This CDR3 is CASSSTRTGAMNYEQYF. The CDR3 DNA sequence: TGTGCCAGCAGTTCTACCCGGACAGGGGCAATGAACTACGAGCAGTACTTC.